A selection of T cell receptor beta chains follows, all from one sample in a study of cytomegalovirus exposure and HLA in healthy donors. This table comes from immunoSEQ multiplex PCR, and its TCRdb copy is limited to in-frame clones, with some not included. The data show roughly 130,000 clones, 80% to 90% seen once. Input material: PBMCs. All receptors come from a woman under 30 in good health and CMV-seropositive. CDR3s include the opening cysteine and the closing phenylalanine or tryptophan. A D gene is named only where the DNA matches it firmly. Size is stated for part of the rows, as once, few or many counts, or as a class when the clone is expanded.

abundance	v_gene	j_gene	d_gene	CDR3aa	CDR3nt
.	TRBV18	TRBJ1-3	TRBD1	CASSGQGSGNTIYF	TGTGCCAGCTCCGGACAGGGTTCTGGAAACACCATATATTTT
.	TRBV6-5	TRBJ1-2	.	CASSYGVGNYGYTF	TGTGCCAGCAGTTATGGAGTAGGCAACTATGGCTACACCTTC
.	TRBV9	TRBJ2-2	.	CASSVQGATGELFF	TGTGCCAGCAGCGTGCAGGGTGCCACCGGGGAGCTGTTTTTT
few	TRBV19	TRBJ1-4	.	CASRPQFSGDSEKLFF	TGTGCCAGTAGACCGCAGTTCTCAGGGGATTCCGAAAAACTGTTTTTT
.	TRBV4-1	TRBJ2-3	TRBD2	CASSQSGLAGDTDTQYF	TGCGCCAGCAGCCAATCGGGACTAGCGGGGGACACAGATACGCAGTATTTT
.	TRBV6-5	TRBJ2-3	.	CASSYGVDTDTQYF	TGTGCCAGCAGTTACGGAGTAGACACAGATACGCAGTATTTT
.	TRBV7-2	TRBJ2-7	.	CASSLWGPSEEQYF	TGTGCCAGCAGCCTTTGGGGCCCGTCTGAGGAGCAGTACTTC
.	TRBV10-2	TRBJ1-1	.	CASVNRDAGTEAFF	TGCGCCAGCGTAAACCGGGACGCGGGGACTGAAGCTTTCTTT
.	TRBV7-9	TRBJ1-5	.	CASSSDSEDQPQHF	TGTGCCAGCAGCTCCGACTCAGAGGATCAGCCCCAGCATTTT
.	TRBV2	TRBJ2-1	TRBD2	CASSGGAWNEQFF	TGTGCCAGCAGCGGGGGGGCCTGGAATGAGCAGTTCTTC
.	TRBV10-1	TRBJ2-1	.	CASSEAAEQFF	TGCGCCAGCAGTGAGGCGGCTGAGCAGTTCTTC
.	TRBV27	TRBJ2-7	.	CASRRDSSYEQYF	TGTGCCAGCAGGCGGGACAGCTCCTACGAGCAGTACTTC
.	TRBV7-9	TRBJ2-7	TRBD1	CASSLVGQGASEQYF	TGTGCCAGCAGCTTAGTAGGACAGGGGGCTTCCGAGCAGTACTTC
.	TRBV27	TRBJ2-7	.	CASSFSRGWEQYF	TGTGCCAGCAGTTTTTCTAGGGGGTGGGAGCAGTACTTC
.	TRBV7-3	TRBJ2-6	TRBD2	CSSSPIPGLVPSGANVLTF	TGTTCCAGCAGCCCCATCCCGGGACTAGTCCCCTCTGGGGCCAACGTCCTGACTTTC
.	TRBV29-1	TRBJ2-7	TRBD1	CSAWTGEAGEQYF	TGCAGCGCCTGGACAGGGGAGGCGGGCGAGCAGTACTTC
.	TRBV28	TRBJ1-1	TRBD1	CASFGQANTEAFF	TGTGCCAGCTTCGGACAGGCGAACACTGAAGCTTTCTTT
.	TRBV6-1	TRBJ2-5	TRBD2	CASHGGGGETQYF	TGTGCCAGCCATGGGGGCGGGGGGGAGACCCAGTACTTC
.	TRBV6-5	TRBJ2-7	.	CASSYPGGYEQYF	TGTGCCAGCAGTTACCCAGGGGGGTACGAGCAGTACTTC
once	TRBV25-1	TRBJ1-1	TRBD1	CASSEMTGVNTEAFF	TGTGCCAGCAGTGAAATGACAGGGGTGAACACTGAAGCTTTCTTT
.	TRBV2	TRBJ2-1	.	CASRTTGEVNEQFF	TGTGCCAGCAGGACGACAGGTGAGGTCAATGAGCAGTTCTTC
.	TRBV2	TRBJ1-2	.	CASSEGRAGYGYTF	TGTGCCAGCAGTGAAGGCAGGGCCGGCTATGGCTACACCTTC
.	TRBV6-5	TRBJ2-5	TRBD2	CASSYLVAGGRETQYF	TGTGCCAGCAGTTACTTGGTAGCGGGGGGCCGGGAGACCCAGTACTTC
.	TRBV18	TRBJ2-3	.	CASSPLRTDTQYF	TGTGCCAGCTCACCACTCAGAACAGATACGCAGTATTTT
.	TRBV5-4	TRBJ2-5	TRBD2	CASSLGGGGETQYF	TGTGCCAGCAGCTTGGGTGGCGGGGGGGAGACCCAGTACTTC
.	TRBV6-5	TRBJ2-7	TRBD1	CASRKTGTGRPEQYF	TGTGCCAGCAGAAAGACCGGGACAGGGAGGCCCGAGCAGTACTTC
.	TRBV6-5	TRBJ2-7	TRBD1	CASSLGQGSYEQYF	TGTGCCAGCAGTTTAGGACAGGGTTCCTACGAGCAGTACTTC
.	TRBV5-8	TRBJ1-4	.	CASSRLRGGEKLFF	TGTGCCAGCAGTCGGCTGAGGGGAGGTGAAAAACTGTTTTTT
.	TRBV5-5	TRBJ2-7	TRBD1	CASSPSTGGDYEQYF	TGTGCCAGCAGCCCCTCGACAGGGGGCGACTACGAGCAGTACTTC
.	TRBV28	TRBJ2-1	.	CASSSGPRGDEQFF	TGTGCCAGCAGCAGCGGGCCGAGGGGCGATGAGCAGTTCTTC
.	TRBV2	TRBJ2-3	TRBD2	CASSEVAGDPDTQYF	TGTGCCAGCAGTGAGGTAGCGGGGGATCCAGATACGCAGTATTTT
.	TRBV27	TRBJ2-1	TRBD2	CASSYHGGTYNEQFF	TGTGCCAGCAGTTATCACGGGGGGACCTACAATGAGCAGTTCTTC
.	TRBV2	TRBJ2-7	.	CASRVSWGGNEQYF	TGTGCCAGCAGGGTTTCGTGGGGCGGGAACGAGCAGTACTTC
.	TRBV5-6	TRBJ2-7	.	CASSLDRRYEQYF	TGTGCCAGCAGCTTGGACAGGCGCTACGAGCAGTACTTC
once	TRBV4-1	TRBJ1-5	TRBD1	CASSQVTDSTGGPILNQPQHF	TGCGCCAGCAGCCAAGTCACGGATTCAACAGGGGGGCCTATACTCAATCAGCCCCAGCATTTT
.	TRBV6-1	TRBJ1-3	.	CASSLYWAPGNTIYF	TGTGCCAGCTCTTTATATTGGGCTCCTGGAAACACCATATATTTT
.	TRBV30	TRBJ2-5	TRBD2	CAWSGGLAGGETQYF	TGTGCCTGGAGTGGGGGACTAGCGGGCGGAGAGACCCAGTACTTC
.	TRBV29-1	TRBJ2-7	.	CSVVGRTYEQYF	TGCAGCGTTGTCGGGAGAACCTACGAGCAGTACTTC
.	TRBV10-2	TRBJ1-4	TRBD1	CASSELASGGPTNEKLFF	TGCGCCAGCAGTGAGTTGGCTTCAGGGGGTCCTACTAATGAAAAACTGTTTTTT
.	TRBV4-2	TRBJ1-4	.	CASSQVLAGREKLFF	TGTGCCAGCAGCCAAGTCCTTGCAGGGCGGGAAAAACTGTTTTTT
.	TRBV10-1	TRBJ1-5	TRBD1	CAISSGGGQPQHF	TGCGCCATTAGCAGTGGAGGGGGCCAGCCCCAGCATTTT
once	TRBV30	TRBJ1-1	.	CAWSVIGGTPGKAFF	TGTGCCTGGAGTGTAATCGGGGGAACGCCGGGAAAAGCTTTCTTT
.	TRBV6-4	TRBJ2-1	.	CASSDTRGGGGSAEQFF	TGTGCCAGCAGTGACACCCGAGGGGGCGGGGGGTCCGCTGAGCAGTTCTTC
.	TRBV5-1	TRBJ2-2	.	CASSLGQGTGELFF	TGCGCCAGCAGCTTGGGGCAGGGAACCGGGGAGCTGTTTTTT
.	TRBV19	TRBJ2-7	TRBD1	CASSITGTGMYEQYF	TGTGCCAGTAGTATTACCGGGACAGGGATGTACGAGCAGTACTTC
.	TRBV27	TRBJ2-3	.	CASSYLREFTDTQYF	TGTGCCAGCAGTTATCTCCGCGAATTCACAGATACGCAGTATTTT
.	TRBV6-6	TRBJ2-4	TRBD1	CASNLKQGAVKNIQYF	TGTGCCAGCAATCTAAAGCAGGGGGCGGTTAAAAACATTCAGTACTTC
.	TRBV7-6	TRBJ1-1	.	CASSLMTSRGFYTEAFF	TGTGCCAGCAGCTTAATGACCTCCCGGGGATTCTACACTGAAGCTTTCTTT
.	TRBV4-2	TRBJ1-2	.	CASSQDPGSYGYTF	TGTGCCAGCAGCCAAGATCCAGGCTCCTATGGCTACACCTTC
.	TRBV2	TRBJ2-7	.	CAGAGAGEQYF	TGTGCCGGGGCAGGGGCGGGCGAGCAGTACTTC
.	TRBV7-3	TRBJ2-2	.	CASSLRDTGELFF	TGTGCCAGCAGCTTAAGAGACACCGGGGAGCTGTTTTTT
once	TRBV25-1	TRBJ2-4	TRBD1	CASTGTGENIQYF	TGTGCCAGCACCGGGACAGGGGAAAACATTCAGTACTTC
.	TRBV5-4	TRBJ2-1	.	CASSLGGAYNEQFF	TGTGCCAGCAGCTTAGGGGGGGCGTACAATGAGCAGTTCTTC
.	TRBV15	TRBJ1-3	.	CATSRVRGEGNTIYF	TGTGCCACCAGCAGAGTCAGGGGAGAAGGAAACACCATATATTTT
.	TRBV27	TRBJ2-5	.	CASRWRAQETQYF	TGTGCCAGCAGGTGGAGGGCCCAAGAGACCCAGTACTTC
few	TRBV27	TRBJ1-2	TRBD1	CASSLTGGSNGYTF	TGTGCCAGCAGTTTGACAGGGGGTTCGAACGGCTACACCTTC
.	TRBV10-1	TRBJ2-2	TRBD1	CASGTVNTGELFF	TGCGCCAGCGGGACAGTTAACACCGGGGAGCTGTTTTTT